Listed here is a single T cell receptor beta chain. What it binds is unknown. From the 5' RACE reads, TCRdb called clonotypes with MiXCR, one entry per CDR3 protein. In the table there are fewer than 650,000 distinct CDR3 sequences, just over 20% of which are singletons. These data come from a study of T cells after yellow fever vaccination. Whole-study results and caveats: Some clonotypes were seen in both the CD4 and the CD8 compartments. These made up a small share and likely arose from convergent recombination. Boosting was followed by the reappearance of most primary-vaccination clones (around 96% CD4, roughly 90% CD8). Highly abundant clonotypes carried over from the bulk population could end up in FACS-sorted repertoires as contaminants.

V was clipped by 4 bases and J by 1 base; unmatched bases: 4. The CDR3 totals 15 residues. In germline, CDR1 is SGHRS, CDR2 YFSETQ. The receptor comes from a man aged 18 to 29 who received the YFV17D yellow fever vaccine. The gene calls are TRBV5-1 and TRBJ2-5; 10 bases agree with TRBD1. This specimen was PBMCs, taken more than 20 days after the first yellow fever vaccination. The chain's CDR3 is CASSPDRGTQETQYF. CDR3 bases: TGCGCCAGCAGCCCGGACAGGGGGACCCAAGAGACCCAGTACTTC.